The 29 T cell receptor beta chains presented below share a single source sample, sequenced in a study of blood T cell repertoires in COVID-19. Method: immunoSEQ multiplex PCR; TCRdb's copy keeps in-frame clones and lacks some. This table has some 210,000 clones, around 90% appearing once. Sequences were obtained from peripheral blood. These receptors all stem from a man aged 60 to 69 with COVID-19, enrolled during active disease.

This chain connects TRBV6-5 to TRBJ2-2; D not certain. Germline CDR1 reads MNHEY; CDR2 reads SVGAGI. There are 15 residues in the CDR3. The germline V and J ends were trimmed by 2 bases and 3 bases, with 10 bases remaining between them. The CDR3 sequence is CASSYAVRYTGELFF. The CDR3 coding sequence is TGTGCCAGCAGTTACGCGGTTAGATACACCGGGGAGCTGTTTTTT.

The rearrangement joins TRBV2 to TRBJ1-5; 10 bases line up with TRBD1. The CDR3 is 14 amino acids. The V segment lost 4 bases and the J segment 5 bases; nucleotides outside the gene matches: 2. CDR1 SNHLY and CDR2 FYNNEI come from the germline V gene. CDR3 amino acids: CASSGQGADQPQHF. The DNA of the CDR3 is TGTGCCAGCAGTGGACAGGGGGCTGATCAGCCCCAGCATTTT. Supplemented by reference TRBV2 and TRBJ1-5, the full variable domain reads EPEVTQTPSHQVTQMGQEVILRCVPISNHLYFYWYRQILGQKVEFLVSFYNNEISEKSEIFDDQFSVERPDGSNFTLKIRSTKLEDSAMYFCASSGQGADQPQHFGDGTRLSIL.

The chain employs TRBV5-1 and TRBJ2-7, with D possibly TRBD1 on 6 matching bases. Germline CDR1 reads SGHRS; CDR2 reads YFSETQ. Trimming removed 0 bases at V and 2 bases at J, with 12 bases between. This CDR3 spans 15 amino acids. The CDR3 loop is CASSLGATGPYEQYF. Here the CDR3 DNA reads TGCGCCAGCAGCTTGGGGGCGACAGGACCCTACGAGCAGTACTTC.

This rearrangement joins TRBV11-2 to TRBJ1-1; D call uncertain. Germline loops: CDR1 SGHAT, CDR2 FQNNGV. CDR3 length equals 15 residues. Trimming removed 0 bases from V and 1 base from J, with 9 bases in between. Written as DNA, the CDR3 is TGTGCCAGCAGCTTAGATCGAGGGAGGAACACTGAAGCTTTCTTT. Translating it yields CASSLDRGRNTEAFF.

CDR3 loop: CASSEEVGGLEQYF. The CDR3 DNA sequence: TGTGCCAGCAGTGAAGAGGTGGGGGGGCTTGAGCAGTACTTC. The chain recombines TRBV6-1 with TRBJ2-7, with TRBD2 as a possible D gene (7 bases). CDR1 is MNHNS and CDR2 is SASEGT in the germline V gene. Trimming pared 1 base from V and 7 bases from J, leaving 14 bases between. The length of the CDR3 is 14 residues.

The rearrangement joins TRBV11-2 to TRBJ1-1; D is unresolved. V lost 8 bases and J 4 bases, leaving 14 bases between the germline ends. Germline V lookup: CDR1 SGHAT, CDR2 FQNNGV. The CDR3 spans 13 residues. This chain's CDR3 is CASDTGWGTEAFF. The CDR3 region has the DNA TGTGCCAGCGACACGGGGTGGGGCACTGAAGCTTTCTTT.

The chain carries TRBV12-3 or TRBV12-4 and TRBJ1-1; D is perhaps TRBD1 (5 bases). This CDR3 spans 13 amino acids. Trimming pared 6 bases from V and 0 bases from J, leaving 8 bases between. The CDR3 region has the DNA TGTGCCAGCAGCCAGGGCATGAACACTGAAGCTTTCTTT. It specifies CASSQGMNTEAFF.

This clone has just a few counts. This sequence joins TRBV4-1 and TRBJ2-1; 8 nucleotides agree with TRBD2. The length of the CDR3 is 15 residues. V lost 4 bases and J lost 4; bases outside the gene matches: 6. In germline, CDR1 is MGHRA, CDR2 YSYEKL. The CDR3 nucleotides read TGCGCCAGCAGCCCGGGGGGGCGATCTTACAATGAGCAGTTCTTC. This translates into CASSPGGRSYNEQFF.

The CDR3, as DNA: TGTGCCAGCTCCGACAATCGACAGGGCTATGGCTACACCTTC. Translated, it gives CASSDNRQGYGYTF. V is TRBV18 and J is TRBJ1-2, with 7 bases matching TRBD1. V gave up 6 bases and J gave up 4 bases; unmatched junction bases: 8. This CDR3 is 14 amino acids long. Germline loops: CDR1 KGHSH, CDR2 LQKENI.

The J gene is TRBJ1-5, the V gene TRBV9, with D possibly matching TRBD1 (5 bases). Germline V gives CDR1 SGDLS, CDR2 YYNGEE. The CDR3 has 15 amino acids. Trimming took 0 bases from V and 6 from J, leaving 13 bases between them. CDR3 region: CASSVAYPGVQPQHF. In DNA, the CDR3 is TGTGCCAGCAGCGTAGCTTACCCGGGGGTTCAGCCCCAGCATTTT.

J is TRBJ2-7 and V is TRBV15, with TRBD1 matching 8 bases. This CDR3 has 13 amino acids. V gave up 4 bases and J gave up 5 bases; unmatched junction bases: 4. Germline CDR1 reads LNHNV; CDR2 reads YYDKDF (reference sequence). CDR3 residues: CATSMDRVHEQYF. CDR3 bases: TGTGCCACCAGCATGGACAGGGTGCACGAGCAGTACTTC. The full variable domain, in which reference TRBV15 and TRBJ2-7 provide the parts outside the CDR3, is DAMVIQNPRYQVTQFGKPVTLSCSQTLNHNVMYWYQQKSSQAPKLLFHYYDKDFNNEADTPDNFQSRRPNTSFCFLDIRSPGLGDTAMYLCATSMDRVHEQYFGPGTRLTVT.

The chain carries TRBV7-2 and TRBJ1-2; 10 bases line up with TRBD1. Germline V gene data show CDR1 as SGHTA and CDR2 as FQGNSA. V shed 3 bases, J shed 6 bases, and the junction held 7 bases outside the gene matches. The CDR3 is 15 residues long. This chain's CDR3 is CASSLGQGSLDGYTF. Here the CDR3 DNA reads TGTGCCAGCAGCTTGGGACAGGGGTCCCTTGATGGCTACACCTTC.

For this clone: The junction shows a germline mismatch at one end, possibly a read error. V and J are TRBV4-1 and TRBJ2-1, with D perhaps TRBD1 (5 bases). The CDR3 consists of 15 residues. Germline values: CDR1 MGHRA, CDR2 YSYEKL. The CDR3 reads CASSQDREPGNEQFF. The CDR3 DNA is TGCGCCAGCAGCCAAGACAGGGAACCAGGGAATGAACAGTTCTTC.

The chain combines TRBV18 with TRBJ2-5, with 8 bases aligning to TRBD1. The CDR3 contains 16 residues. Germline CDR1 reads KGHSH; CDR2 reads LQKENI. J lost 5 bases, V lost 5 bases, and 13 bases had no gene match. CDR3 nucleotides: TGTGCCAGCTCAATCATTGGACAGGGAGGCAGGGAGACCCAGTACTTC. Translated: CASSIIGQGGRETQYF. Complete variable domain (other parts from reference TRBV18 and TRBJ2-5): NAGVMQNPRHLVRRRGQEARLRCSPMKGHSHVYWYRQLPEEGLKFMVYLQKENIIDESGMPKERFSAEFPKEGPSILRIQQVVRGDSAAYFCASSIIGQGGRETQYFGPGTRLLVL.

On this clone: The sample contains more than one DNA sequence encoding this CDR3. J is TRBJ1-3 and V is TRBV6-5, with a weak D call TRBD1 (5 bases). There are 14 residues in the CDR3. Trimming stripped 8 bases from V and 4 bases from J, with 15 bases between. Germline V lookup: CDR1 MNHEY, CDR2 SVGAGI. In nucleotides, the CDR3 is TGTGCCAGCCGACCGGGGGGATCGGGAAACACCATATATTTT. This codes for CASRPGGSGNTIYF.

The chain is built from TRBV24-1 and TRBJ2-7, with TRBD1 identical over 10 bases. The CDR3 covers 15 residues. CDR1 and CDR2 from the germline V gene are KGHDR and SFDVKD. With 4 bases clipped from V and 3 bases from J, the junction kept 5 bases outside the gene matches. The CDR3 DNA is TGTGCCACCAGTGACCCCCGGACAGGGGGCTACGAGCAGTACTTC. Its translation: CATSDPRTGGYEQYF.

The rearrangement uses TRBV7-9 and TRBJ1-6, with TRBD1 identical over 9 bases. From germline, CDR1 is SEHNR and CDR2 FQNEAQ (reference sequence). This CDR3 is built from 15 residues. Trimming removed 5 bases from V and 7 bases from J; junction bases left unmatched: 6. The CDR3 region is CASSLLGQGNSPLHF. The CDR3 nucleotides are TGTGCCAGCAGCCTCCTCGGACAGGGGAATTCACCCCTCCACTTT.

V gene TRBV10-3 combines with J gene TRBJ1-6; the match to TRBD1 covers 8 bases. CDR1 and CDR2 from the germline V gene are ENHRY and SYGVKD. The CDR3 sequence is 15 residues long. The junction had 11 bases not matched to a gene; V was cut back by 6 bases and J by 10 bases. The CDR3 nucleotides read TGTGCCATCAGCGCCGAGGGACAGGACAAATCACCCCTCCACTTT. It specifies CAISAEGQDKSPLHF.

The chain combines TRBV10-3 with TRBJ2-1; 9 nucleotides match TRBD2. Germline loops: CDR1 ENHRY, CDR2 SYGVKD. V was clipped by 0 bases and J by 12 bases; unmatched bases: 15. The CDR3 length is 17 residues. The CDR3 nucleotides read TGTGCCATCAGTGAGTCGGAGGCTAGCGGGACCTGGCGGGGGCAGTTCTTC. Its translation is CAISESEASGTWRGQFF.

The V and J genes are TRBV28 and TRBJ2-3, with TRBD1 identical over 7 bases. CDR3 length equals 14 residues. V lost 6 bases to trimming and J lost 6 bases; unmatched junction nucleotides: 9. Per germline, CDR1 MDHEN and CDR2 SYDVKM. The CDR3 here is CASRNPGQEDTQYF. DNA for the CDR3: TGTGCCAGCAGAAATCCCGGACAGGAGGATACGCAGTATTTT.

The chain uses TRBV28 and TRBJ2-2; TRBD2 matches at 14 bases. The CDR3 sequence is 19 residues long. V lost 4 bases, J lost 3 bases, and 10 bases stayed unmatched. Germline V CDR1 and CDR2: MDHEN, SYDVKM. Here the CDR3 DNA reads TGTGCCAGCAGTTCCATGCCGGGACTAGCGGGGGCCCACACCGGGGAGCTGTTTTTT. This gives the protein CASSSMPGLAGAHTGELFF.

The rearrangement links TRBV18 to TRBJ2-2; unclear D gene. CDR1 and CDR2 from the germline V gene are KGHSH and LQKENI. The V and J ends lost 3 bases and 0 bases respectively, with 8 bases between them. The CDR3 runs to 15 residues. Here the CDR3 reads CASSPSVANTGELFF. The DNA of the CDR3 is TGTGCCAGCTCACCCAGCGTCGCGAACACCGGGGAGCTGTTTTTT.

The CDR3 protein is CASSRSPTAPKFF. The DNA for the CDR3 is TGCGCCAGCAGCCGTTCCCCCACTGCCCCTAAGTTCTTC. The chain is built from TRBV5-1 and TRBJ2-1; D remains unclear. V lost 4 bases and J lost 14, with 19 bases in between. Germline V lookup: CDR1 SGHRS, CDR2 YFSETQ. The CDR3 spans 13 residues.

The chain has TRBV18 and TRBJ2-7; tentatively, D is TRBD2 (7 bases). Trimming removed 2 bases at V and 5 bases at J, with 13 bases between. CDR3 size: 14 residues. CDR1 is KGHSH and CDR2 is LQKENI in the germline V gene. The CDR3 sequence: CASSPIQGGDEQYF. The CDR3 DNA follows: TGTGCCAGCTCACCAATACAGGGAGGGGACGAGCAGTACTTC.

The J gene is TRBJ1-1, the V gene TRBV12-3 or TRBV12-4; no clear D gene. With 7 bases removed from V and 1 base from J, the gap between germline ends came to 10 bases. CDR3 length: 13 amino acids. The CDR3 sequence is CASNTHPNTEAFF. The CDR3 coding sequence is TGTGCCAGCAACACCCACCCGAACACTGAAGCTTTCTTT.

This sequence joins TRBV27 and TRBJ1-1; 8 nucleotides line up with TRBD1. CDR1 is MNHEY and CDR2 is SMNVEV in the germline V gene (reference sequence). After removal of 9 bases from V and 5 bases from J, the junction contained 8 bases not matched to a gene. The CDR3 runs 13 residues. This CDR3 reads CASYLQGGTEAFF. CDR3 nucleotide sequence: TGTGCCAGTTATTTACAGGGGGGGACTGAAGCTTTCTTT.

This clone was seen just once. The rearrangement uses TRBV27 and TRBJ2-1; D not certain. Between the trimmed V and J ends, which lost 6 bases and 3 bases, there was a span of 9 bases. There are 13 residues in the CDR3. Germline CDR1 reads MNHEY; CDR2 reads SMNVEV (reference sequence). The CDR3 here is CASSVSYYNEQFF. CDR3 nucleotide sequence: TGTGCCAGCAGCGTTAGCTACTACAATGAGCAGTTCTTC.

The chain is built from TRBV6-5 and TRBJ1-1; D perhaps matches TRBD1 (6 bases). Germline V gene data show CDR1 as MNHEY and CDR2 as SVGAGI. V was shortened by 8 bases and J by 3 bases, with 19 bases between the two germline ends. CDR3 length: 15 residues. CDR3 DNA sequence: TGTGCCAGCTCCCCCCAGCAGGGGTCGTACACTGAAGCTTTCTTT. It is translated as CASSPQQGSYTEAFF.

The chain is built from TRBV3-1 (or the pseudogene TRBV3-2) and TRBJ2-7; D perhaps matches TRBD2 (5 bases). The germline V gene encodes CDR1 LGHDT and CDR2 YNNKEL (reference sequence). CDR3 size: 12 residues. Trimming stripped 8 bases from V and 4 bases from J, with 12 bases between. This CDR3 reads CASRSPGYEQYF. CDR3 coding DNA: TGTGCCAGCCGCTCCCCGGGGTACGAGCAGTACTTC.